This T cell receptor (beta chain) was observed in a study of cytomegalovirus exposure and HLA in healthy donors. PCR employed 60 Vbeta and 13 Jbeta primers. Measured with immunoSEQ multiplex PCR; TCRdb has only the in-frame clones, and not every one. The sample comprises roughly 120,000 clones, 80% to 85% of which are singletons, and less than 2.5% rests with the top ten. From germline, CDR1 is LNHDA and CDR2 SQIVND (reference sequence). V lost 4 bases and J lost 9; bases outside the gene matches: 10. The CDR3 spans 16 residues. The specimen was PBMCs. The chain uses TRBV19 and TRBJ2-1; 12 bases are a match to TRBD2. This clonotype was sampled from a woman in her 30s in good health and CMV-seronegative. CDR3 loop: CASSTILAGGASEQFF. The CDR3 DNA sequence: TGTGCCAGTAGTACCATACTAGCGGGAGGTGCGAGTGAGCAGTTCTTC.